This TCR beta chain was retrieved from a study of T cell repertoires in ileal Crohn's disease. General observations from the study: Compared with non-smokers, active smokers at surgery showed more clonal expansions.

V was trimmed by 4 bases and J by 2 bases, leaving 3 bases between them. CDR3 length: 11 amino acids. The germline gives CDR1 SGHDT, CDR2 YYEEEE. Sequencing used immunoSEQ multiplex PCR; TCRdb keeps in-frame clones, though not all of them. The sample lists 12,000 or so clones; roughly 71% were seen once. Time point indicated: neoterminal ileum biopsy at postoperative endoscopy, about 6 months after surgery. With respect to this clone: The antigen remains unidentified.

Sequenced input: ileal tissue. The J gene is TRBJ2-5, the V gene TRBV5-6; D is uncertain. This clonotype was sampled from an adult with Crohn's disease. The CDR3 bases are TGTGCCAGCAGCGTACAAGAGACCCAGTACTTC. It is translated as CASSVQETQYF.